The 25 T cell receptor beta chains given below trace back to one sample, sequenced in a study of CD8 T cells in Susac syndrome. RNA amounts of roughly 0.45 to 1 ug underwent reverse transcription with random hexamers. One entry per CDR3 protein results from TCRdb running MiXCR on the immunoSEQ multiplex PCR reads. The table has some 180,000 distinct CDR3 sequences, approximately 95% seen once. The specimen was CD4+ T cells from PBMCs. The source of these receptors is a human donor in good health.

V usage is TRBV6-2 or TRBV6-3 and J usage is TRBJ2-5; D gene unclear. Deletions cut 2 bases from V and 5 bases from J, with 9 bases between. The germline gives CDR1 MNHEY, CDR2 SVGEGT. This CDR3 spans 13 amino acids. The CDR3 DNA is TGTGCCAGCAGTTACGACGATCGGGAGACCCAGTACTTC. Translating it yields CASSYDDRETQYF.

J is TRBJ2-1 and V is TRBV12-3 or TRBV12-4; the D call may be TRBD1 or TRBD2 (5 bases each). CDR3 length: 12 residues. V dropped 3 bases and J dropped 15 bases, with 15 bases sitting between them. The CDR3 DNA is TGTGCCAGCAGTTTCTACCCGTCAGGGACGTTCTTC. Translated: CASSFYPSGTFF.

This chain joins TRBV7-6 and TRBJ2-7; a possible D gene is TRBD2 (6 bases). This CDR3 region has 15 residues. Germline CDR1 and CDR2: SGHVS and FNYEAQ. The V gene lost 1 base and the J gene lost 2 bases, with 12 bases spanning the gap. CDR3 sequence reads: CASSLGEASPYEQYF. CDR3 nucleotide sequence: TGTGCCAGCAGCTTAGGGGAGGCTAGTCCCTACGAGCAGTACTTC.

The gene calls are TRBV11-2 and TRBJ2-2; D gene uncertain. Looked up from germline, CDR1 is SGHAT and CDR2 is FQNNGV. V was clipped by 5 bases and J by 5 bases, with 15 bases between them. The CDR3 runs 15 residues. The CDR3 reads CASSAIIGPTGELFF. In nucleotides, the CDR3 is TGTGCCAGCAGCGCAATCATAGGACCAACCGGGGAGCTGTTTTTT.

This chain links TRBV7-2 with TRBJ2-7; TRBD2 matches at 7 bases. Germline loops: CDR1 SGHTA, CDR2 FQGNSA. V shed 1 base and J 0 bases; nucleotides not matched to a gene: 9. The CDR3 spans 17 residues. In DNA form, the CDR3 reads TGTGCCAGCAGCTTAGTTCGTGGGAGGGGAAGCTCCTACGAGCAGTACTTC. It encodes CASSLVRGRGSSYEQYF.

The chain joins TRBV3-1 to TRBJ1-2; no definite D call. In germline, CDR1 is LGHDT, CDR2 YNNKEL (reference sequence). The ends were cut back, 5 bases at V and 5 bases at J, with 9 bases in the middle. This CDR3 region has 12 residues. Here the CDR3 reads CASSSAGYGYTF. The CDR3 bases are TGTGCCAGCAGCTCAGCAGGATATGGCTACACCTTC.

J is TRBJ2-3 and V is TRBV29-1; 9 bases are a match to TRBD1. CDR3 length equals 15 residues. Germline V gene lookup returns CDR1 SQVTM and CDR2 ANQGSEA. Trimming removed 7 bases from V and 0 bases from J; junction bases left unmatched: 8. The CDR3 here is CSGVLGQGSTDTQYF. For the CDR3, the DNA is TGCAGCGGGGTCCTTGGACAGGGGAGCACAGATACGCAGTATTTT.

This clonotype has just one count. The CDR3 sequence is CASSRIGNEQFF. The CDR3 DNA sequence: TGTGCCAGCAGCCGGATAGGGAATGAGCAGTTCTTC. The V gene is TRBV3-1, the J gene TRBJ2-1, with D unclear. The CDR3 totals 12 residues. Germline CDR1 LGHDT, CDR2 YNNKEL (reference sequence). The V gene lost 4 bases and the J gene lost 7 bases, with 8 bases spanning the gap.

The CDR3: CASSPRTGAGETQYF. CDR3 bases: TGTGCCAGCAGCCCAAGGACAGGCGCAGGAGAGACCCAGTACTTC. V and J are TRBV7-3 and TRBJ2-5; 7 positions agree with TRBD1. Trimming took 5 bases from V and 4 from J; bases not matched to a gene: 10. Germline CDR1 is SGHTA and CDR2 is FQGTGA. This CDR3 contains 15 residues.

This chain connects TRBV7-2 to TRBJ2-5; D is possibly TRBD2 (5 bases). Germline CDR1 is SGHTA and CDR2 is FQGNSA. The CDR3 runs 15 residues. Trimming pared 8 bases from V and 0 bases from J, leaving 16 bases between. CDR3 nucleotide sequence: TGTGCCAGCTCTAGAGGGCACGGAAACCAAGAGACCCAGTACTTC. Translating gives CASSRGHGNQETQYF.

The V gene is TRBV10-2, the J gene TRBJ2-1; D remains unclear. The CDR3 runs to 12 residues. The ends were cut back, 6 bases at V and 4 bases at J, with 7 bases in the middle. The germline CDR1 and CDR2 sequences are WSHSY and SAAADI. CDR3 in DNA: TGCGCCAGCAGGACCCGGTACAATGAGCAGTTCTTC. Translation gives CASRTRYNEQFF.

The chain employs TRBV2 and TRBJ2-1; 8 positions agree with TRBD2. This CDR3 contains 14 residues. Trimming took 6 bases from V and 5 from J; bases not matched to a gene: 6. Germline-derived CDR1 and CDR2 are SNHLY and FYNNEI. CDR3: CASRGSGRDNEQFF. For the CDR3, the DNA is TGTGCCAGCAGAGGCAGCGGGAGAGACAATGAGCAGTTCTTC.

The rearrangement uses TRBV27 and TRBJ1-5; 7 bases are shared with TRBD1. The germline V gene encodes CDR1 MNHEY and CDR2 SMNVEV (reference sequence). The CDR3 spans 16 residues. V trimming: 8 bases; J trimming: 6 bases; junction bases outside the gene matches: 16. The CDR3: CASGTARQGIRQPQHF. The DNA for the CDR3 is TGTGCCAGCGGTACTGCGAGACAGGGTATTCGTCAGCCCCAGCATTTT.

This clonotype was found once. This chain uses TRBV18 with TRBJ1-1; no clear D. The CDR3 extends over 16 amino acids. Germline V gene lookup returns CDR1 KGHSH and CDR2 LQKENI. Deletions cut 3 bases from V and 0 bases from J, with 14 bases between. The CDR3 DNA is TGTGCCAGCTCACCCTCAGACTTCGCTATGAACACTGAAGCTTTCTTT. Its protein product is CASSPSDFAMNTEAFF.

This clonotype was counted once. The chain's CDR3 is CATARANTGELFF. CDR3 DNA sequence: TGTGCGACCGCCCGCGCGAACACCGGGGAGCTGTTTTTT. The chain combines TRBV15 with TRBJ2-2; D unclear. The length of the CDR3 is 13 residues. Germline-derived CDR1 and CDR2 are LNHNV and YYDKDF (reference sequence).

This chain connects TRBV20-1 to TRBJ2-5; the match to TRBD1 covers 9 bases. Germline V gives CDR1 DFQATT, CDR2 SNEGSKA (reference sequence). The CDR3 sequence is 13 residues long. The DNA for the CDR3 is TGCAGCACCACAGGGGGCGCGTGGGAGACCCAGTACTTC. Translated, it gives CSTTGGAWETQYF.

The V and J genes are TRBV28 and TRBJ2-5; D is unclear. Trimming shortened V by 6 bases and J by 7 bases, and 12 bases separated the two germline ends. This CDR3 contains 12 residues. Germline loops: CDR1 MDHEN, CDR2 SYDVKM. The CDR3 nucleotides read TGTGCCAGCAGCCCCTACTTGGGGACCCAGTACTTC. Translation gives CASSPYLGTQYF.

The J gene is TRBJ2-6, the V gene TRBV15; no definite D call. Trimming shortened V by 2 bases and J by 0 bases, and 2 bases separated the two germline ends. CDR1 is LNHNV and CDR2 is YYDKDF in the germline V gene (reference sequence). This CDR3 has 14 amino acids. CDR3 in amino acids: CATSRPSGANVLTF. The CDR3 region has the DNA TGTGCCACCAGCAGACCCTCTGGGGCCAACGTCCTGACTTTC. Looking up the rest from reference TRBV15 and TRBJ2-6 gives the full variable domain: DAMVIQNPRYQVTQFGKPVTLSCSQTLNHNVMYWYQQKSSQAPKLLFHYYDKDFNNEADTPDNFQSRRPNTSFCFLDIRSPGLGDTAMYLCATSRPSGANVLTFGAGSRLTVL.

J is TRBJ1-1 and V is TRBV3-1; D not certain. V gave up 4 bases and J gave up 5 bases, with 11 bases separating them. In germline, CDR1 is LGHDT, CDR2 YNNKEL (reference sequence). This CDR3 comprises 13 residues. The CDR3 nucleotides read TGTGCCAGCAGCCGACCGTTGGGGACTGAAGCTTTCTTT. It codes for CASSRPLGTEAFF.

The V and J genes are TRBV3-1 and TRBJ2-4; 11 nucleotides match TRBD2. Trimming at V came to 1 base and at J to 4 bases, leaving 3 bases not matched to a gene. The CDR3 loop spans 16 amino acids. The germline CDR1 and CDR2 sequences are LGHDT and YNNKEL (reference sequence). The CDR3 coding sequence is TGTGCCAGCAGCCAAGTGGGACTAGCGGAGAAAAACATTCAGTACTTC. Its protein product is CASSQVGLAEKNIQYF.

The V call is TRBV20-1, the J call TRBJ2-4; 7 bases fit TRBD2. The germline gives CDR1 DFQATT, CDR2 SNEGSKA (reference sequence). The CDR3 is 13 amino acids. V gave up 1 base and J gave up 6 bases; unmatched junction bases: 3. CDR3 nucleotides: TGCAGTGCTAGAGTAGCGGGTGTAAACATTCAGTACTTC. Protein product: CSARVAGVNIQYF.

CDR3 in DNA: TGTGCCAGCAGCCAAGACCTCGTAGGGGGCGTCGACGAGCAGTACTTC. Translating it yields CASSQDLVGGVDEQYF. V gene TRBV3-1 combines with J gene TRBJ2-7; TRBD1 agrees at 7 bases. The V gene's germline CDR1 is LGHDT and CDR2 YNNKEL (reference sequence). This CDR3 is built from 16 residues. With V trimmed by 0 bases and J by 5 bases, 10 bases remained unmatched.

V gene TRBV6-5 combines with J gene TRBJ2-3; tentatively, D is TRBD1 (5 bases). Trimming removed 7 bases from V and 0 bases from J, with 11 bases in between. Looked up from germline, CDR1 is MNHEY and CDR2 is SVGAGI. CDR3 length equals 14 residues. This chain's CDR3 is CASNSQGSTDTQYF. The CDR3 nucleotides read TGTGCCAGCAATAGTCAGGGCAGCACAGATACGCAGTATTTT.

The J gene is TRBJ1-5, the V gene TRBV4-2; TRBD1 agrees at 9 bases. The V gene's germline CDR1 is LGHNA and CDR2 YNFKEQ. There are 18 residues in the CDR3. Trimming took 2 bases from V and 0 from J; bases not matched to a gene: 8. The CDR3 nucleotides are TGTGCCAGCAGCCAATTACAGACAGGGGGTTCTAGCAATCAGCCCCAGCATTTT. Protein sequence: CASSQLQTGGSSNQPQHF.

The V and J genes are TRBV9 and TRBJ1-1; 7 nucleotides match TRBD1. Per germline, CDR1 SGDLS and CDR2 YYNGEE. The CDR3 sequence is 17 residues long. V dropped 4 bases and J dropped 0; count of bases not matched to a gene: 12. The chain's CDR3 is CASSKGTAKTMNTEAFF. The DNA for the CDR3 is TGTGCCAGCAGCAAGGGGACAGCAAAAACCATGAACACTGAAGCTTTCTTT.